These 3 T cell receptor beta chains were sequenced from one sample in a study of blood T cells in healthy people across ages (dated by TCRdb to about 2015). Receptor libraries were prepared by 5' RACE. Sequencing used an Illumina HiSeq 2500. A second PCR of 7 to 11 cycles was run with a J-beta primer mix and a sample-barcoded 5' primer. TCRdb reprocessing: public reads trimmed at Q25 with fastp, clones called with MiXCR, in-frame beta chains kept. Entries are consolidated by CDR3 protein sequence, retaining the most common genes and DNA. In all, the sample holds about 1.4 million distinct CDR3 sequences, and almost 60% of those were seen once. 6.7% of the sample is in the top ten clones. Sequencing was carried out using blood. These receptors were taken from a man between 18 and 35 years old in good health.

The chain recombines TRBV5-1 with TRBJ2-5; D remains ambiguous. With 2 bases removed from V and 2 bases from J, the gap between germline ends came to 10 bases. This CDR3 comprises 14 residues. The germline V gene has CDR1 SGHRS and CDR2 YFSETQ. The CDR3 loop is CASSFTNPQETQYF. CDR3 nucleotide sequence: TGCGCCAGCAGCTTTACAAACCCTCAAGAGACCCAGTACTTC.

The rearrangement joins TRBV13 to TRBJ1-2; D gene unclear. Germline V gives CDR1 PRHDT, CDR2 FYEKMQ (reference sequence). Trimming took off 0 bases at V and 1 base at J, with 6 bases between the two ends. There are 14 residues in the CDR3. The chain's CDR3 is CASSLGHFNYGYTF. The CDR3 nucleotides are TGTGCCAGCAGCTTAGGACATTTTAACTATGGCTACACCTTC.

The gene calls are TRBV7-9 and TRBJ2-5; TRBD1 matches at 9 bases. Germline V gene data show CDR1 as SEHNR and CDR2 as FQNEAQ (reference sequence). The length of the CDR3 is 17 residues. The V gene end was trimmed by 5 bases and the J gene end by 4 bases; junction bases not matched to a gene: 14. The CDR3: CASSPIPGQGEGETQYF. The CDR3 DNA sequence: TGTGCCAGCAGCCCTATTCCGGGACAGGGTGAAGGAGAGACCCAGTACTTC.